This T cell receptor beta chain is drawn from a study of T cells in Graves' hyperthyroidism and ophthalmopathy. V was shortened by 5 bases and J by 0 bases, with 10 bases between the two germline ends. CDR3 length: 14 amino acids. In germline, CDR1 is SNHLY, CDR2 FYNNEI. Amplification targeted TCR beta CDR3 regions from RNA transcripts. HTBI primers drove first-round RT-PCR of the TCR CDR3. TCRdb independently ran MiXCR on the multiplex PCR reads; one entry per CDR3 protein. The top ten clones hold 8.2% of a sample with some 600,000 distinct CDR3 sequences, more than 45% of them seen once. This TCR came from a woman aged 18-29 years with Graves' hyperthyroidism. The genes are TRBV2 and TRBJ1-1; D is possibly TRBD1 (5 bases). The specimen was peripheral blood or thyroid tissue (not recorded which). As DNA, the CDR3 is TGTGCCAGCAGTATACAGGCTGTGAACACTGAAGCTTTCTTT. It codes for CASSIQAVNTEAFF.